The 23 T cell receptor beta chains in this list originate from one sample, sequenced in a study of a mutant IDH1 vaccine in newly diagnosed glioma (dated by TCRdb to about 2021). The time point label here, explained by the study, means: baseline, week 1 (first vaccination visit). The intended sense of this specimen's treatment or condition label: pre-vaccination baseline after standard-of-care therapy. The library relied on the immunoSEQ multiplex PCR assay. TCRdb mirrors the immuneACCESS table, restricted to in-frame sequences. Some clones are absent from its copies; in checked studies, under half trace to an unresolved V gene, and the reason for the others is unknown. Present in this sample are just under 95,000 clones, 80% of which were seen just once. The ten biggest clones cover around 7% of the sample. This material consisted of PBMCs, taken from a glioma patient treated with radiotherapy, temozolomide or both. These receptor sequences come from a man aged 40-55 years with glioma.

A word on this clone: Other DNA sequences in the same sample also yield this CDR3. In DNA, the CDR3 is TGTGCCAGCAGTCTCTCAGGATATGGCTACACCTTC. Protein sequence: CASSLSGYGYTF. The V gene is TRBV27, the J gene TRBJ1-2; no definite D call. The ends were cut back, 5 bases at V and 5 bases at J, with 9 bases in the middle. The germline gives CDR1 MNHEY, CDR2 SMNVEV (reference sequence). This CDR3 spans 12 amino acids.

The chain carries TRBV6-6 and TRBJ2-7; D might be TRBD2 (5 bases). This CDR3 contains 14 residues. V was pared by 5 bases and J by 2 bases, with 13 bases between. In germline, CDR1 is MNHNY, CDR2 SVGAGI (reference sequence). For the CDR3, the DNA is TGTGCCAGCAGTCCTAGCCGAGACCCCTACGAGCAGTACTTC. This sequence encodes CASSPSRDPYEQYF.

The V and J genes are TRBV5-5 and TRBJ1-5; perhaps TRBD1 as D (5 bases). This CDR3 has 16 residues. V gave up 4 bases and J gave up 2 bases, with 16 bases separating them. The germline V gene has CDR1 SGHKS and CDR2 YYEKEE (reference sequence). CDR3 protein: CASSPGGMGGNQPQHF. DNA for the CDR3: TGTGCCAGCAGCCCCGGGGGGATGGGGGGCAATCAGCCCCAGCATTTT.

The chain recombines TRBV5-1 with TRBJ2-7; 7 bases agree with TRBD1. Losses at the gene ends were 4 bases for V and 0 bases for J; bases not matched to a gene: 7. Germline CDR1 SGHRS, CDR2 YFSETQ. CDR3 length: 15 amino acids. CDR3 DNA: TGCGCCAGCAGCCTTATCGGACAGGACTCCTACGAGCAGTACTTC. Its protein is CASSLIGQDSYEQYF.

This clone has a single count. The chain carries TRBV7-2 and TRBJ1-1, with 8 positions matching TRBD1. CDR3 size: 15 residues. Germline trimming cut 3 bases from V and 4 bases from J; bases unmatched to any gene: 7. Germline V lookup: CDR1 SGHTA, CDR2 FQGNSA. CDR3 region: CASSFLATGGTEAFF. The DNA for the CDR3 is TGTGCCAGCAGCTTCCTCGCTACAGGGGGCACTGAAGCTTTCTTT.

The rearrangement links TRBV2 to TRBJ2-5; TRBD2 matches 9 bases. CDR3 size: 17 residues. V lost 8 bases to trimming and J lost 4 bases; unmatched junction nucleotides: 17. The germline V gene has CDR1 SNHLY and CDR2 FYNNEI. The CDR3 loop is CASSGLAISTWGETQYF. DNA of the CDR3: TGTGCCAGCTCTGGACTAGCGATTTCTACTTGGGGAGAGACCCAGTACTTC.

The chain has TRBV29-1 and TRBJ1-2, with a weak D call TRBD1 (6 bases). There are 14 residues in the CDR3. The germline V gene encodes CDR1 SQVTM and CDR2 ANQGSEA. Trimming took off 0 bases at V and 4 bases at J, with 12 bases between the two ends. The CDR3: CSVEDAGARYGYTF. CDR3 DNA sequence: TGCAGCGTTGAAGATGCAGGGGCTCGCTATGGCTACACCTTC. The entire variable domain, with the rest obtained from reference TRBV29-1 and TRBJ1-2, is as follows: SAVISQKPSRDICQRGTSLTIQCQVDSQVTMMFWYRQQPGQSLTLIATANQGSEATYESGFVIDKFPISRPNLTFSTLTVSNMSPEDSSIYLCSVEDAGARYGYTFGSGTRLTVV.

The rearrangement joins TRBV11-2 to TRBJ1-1, with D possibly matching TRBD1 (6 bases). The CDR3 runs 13 residues. Germline-derived CDR1 and CDR2 are SGHAT and FQNNGV. Trimming cost V 7 bases and J 9 bases, with 18 bases left between them. This CDR3 is CASTFTGYHKAFF. CDR3 DNA sequence: TGTGCCAGCACCTTTACAGGGTACCACAAAGCTTTCTTT.

The chain uses TRBV28 and TRBJ2-2, with D unresolved. The CDR3 covers 13 residues. The germline V gene has CDR1 MDHEN and CDR2 SYDVKM. Between the trimmed V and J ends, which lost 3 bases and 2 bases, there was a span of 4 bases. CDR3 nucleotides: TGTGCCAGCAGTTTTGCTAACACCGGGGAGCTGTTTTTT. Translated: CASSFANTGELFF.

This clone has just a few counts. This chain uses TRBV18 with TRBJ1-1; D is unresolved. V shed 2 bases and J shed 2 bases, with 9 bases lying between them. Germline V gene sequence: CDR1 KGHSH, CDR2 LQKENI. The CDR3 consists of 14 residues. CDR3 sequence reads: CASSPGQVNTEAFF. The CDR3 DNA sequence: TGTGCCAGCTCACCAGGGCAGGTCAACACTGAAGCTTTCTTT.

The chain employs TRBV19 and TRBJ1-5; D not certain. CDR3 length: 12 residues. Trimming took 7 bases from V and 2 from J, leaving 6 bases between them. CDR1 and CDR2 (germline): LNHDA, SQIVND (reference sequence). The CDR3 region is CASIGGNQPQHF. The DNA for the CDR3 is TGTGCCAGTATCGGAGGCAATCAGCCCCAGCATTTT. The full variable domain, in which reference TRBV19 and TRBJ1-5 provide the parts outside the CDR3, is DGGITQSPKYLFRKEGQNVTLSCEQNLNHDAMYWYRQDPGQGLRLIYYSQIVNDFQKGDIAEGYSVSREKKESFPLTVTSAQKNPTAFYLCASIGGNQPQHFGDGTRLSIL.

The chain employs TRBV5-8 and TRBJ2-7; TRBD2 might be the D (6 bases). The CDR3 spans 16 residues. Deletions cut 1 base from V and 6 bases from J, with 20 bases between. Germline V gives CDR1 SGHTS, CDR2 YDEGEE. The CDR3 coding sequence is TGTGCCAGCAGCTTGAGGCGAGGGCGGGGAGCTCCCGAGCAGTACTTC. Its translation is CASSLRRGRGAPEQYF.

The J gene is TRBJ2-2, the V gene TRBV4-2; the match to TRBD1 covers 10 bases. This CDR3 is built from 16 residues. Trimming took 1 base from V and 4 from J; bases not matched to a gene: 3. The V gene's germline CDR1 is LGHNA and CDR2 YNFKEQ. The CDR3 region is CASSQGQGAFTGELFF. In nucleotides, the CDR3 is TGTGCCAGCAGCCAAGGACAGGGGGCATTCACCGGGGAGCTGTTTTTT.

The gene calls are TRBV4-1 and TRBJ2-7; TRBD2 aligns across 12 bases. The CDR3 has 15 residues. The junction had 0 bases not matched to a gene; V was cut back by 1 base and J by 2 bases. Per germline, CDR1 MGHRA and CDR2 YSYEKL. CDR3 in DNA: TGCGCCAGCAGCCAAGGGACTAGCGGGGCCTACGAGCAGTACTTC. Translation: CASSQGTSGAYEQYF.

The J gene is TRBJ2-7, the V gene TRBV25-1; D perhaps matches TRBD1 (6 bases). Trimming pared 2 bases from V and 4 bases from J, leaving 12 bases between. Per the germline V gene, CDR1 is MGHDK and CDR2 is SYGVNS. The CDR3 loop spans 14 amino acids. The CDR3, as DNA: TGTGCCAGCAGTGAAGGACAGCCCAGGTACGAGCAGTACTTC. Encoded protein: CASSEGQPRYEQYF.

This clone was counted a few times. This sample includes further DNA sequences coding for the same CDR3. The rearrangement joins TRBV5-5 to TRBJ2-7; no clear D gene. Per the germline V gene, CDR1 is SGHKS and CDR2 is YYEKEE (reference sequence). The V and J ends lost 0 bases and 3 bases respectively, with 4 bases between them. This CDR3 has 12 amino acids. The CDR3 sequence is CASSLDGYEQYF. CDR3 nucleotides: TGTGCCAGCAGCTTGGACGGCTACGAGCAGTACTTC.

The chain links TRBV19 to TRBJ2-3; the D is unclear. Germline V CDR1 and CDR2: LNHDA, SQIVND (reference sequence). V lost 1 base and J lost 2, with 4 bases in between. CDR3 length equals 13 residues. The CDR3 region is CASSIGTTDTQYF. The CDR3 nucleotides read TGTGCCAGTAGTATAGGGACCACAGATACGCAGTATTTT.

The DNA for the CDR3 is TGTGCCTGGGAGCCGGGACAGGGTGCCGGTGGCTACACCTTC. Translating it yields CAWEPGQGAGGYTF. The chain couples TRBV30 to TRBJ1-2; TRBD1 agrees at 9 bases. The CDR3 covers 14 residues. J lost 7 bases, V lost 5 bases, and 11 bases had no gene match. Looked up from germline, CDR1 is GTSNPN and CDR2 is SVGIG (reference sequence).

The rearrangement uses TRBV11-2 and TRBJ1-2; weak D call: TRBD1 (5 bases). With 3 bases removed from V and 4 bases from J, the gap between germline ends came to 12 bases. The CDR3 contains 14 residues. Germline V lookup: CDR1 SGHAT, CDR2 FQNNGV. This chain's CDR3 is CASSLGQGSYGYTF. DNA of the CDR3: TGTGCCAGCAGCTTGGGGCAGGGATCCTATGGCTACACCTTC.

The genes are TRBV7-8 and TRBJ2-1, with D perhaps TRBD1 (5 bases). V lost 1 base and J 5 bases, leaving 6 bases between the germline ends. Germline V gene sequence: CDR1 SGHVS, CDR2 FQNEAQ. The CDR3 totals 13 residues. CDR3 nucleotides: TGTGCCAGCAGCTTAGGGACAAACAATGAGCAGTTCTTC. Its translation is CASSLGTNNEQFF.

The J gene is TRBJ2-5, the V gene TRBV30, with 7 bases matching TRBD1. V lost 3 bases and J lost 2; bases outside the gene matches: 6. The CDR3 length is 14 residues. From germline, CDR1 is GTSNPN and CDR2 SVGIG (reference sequence). The CDR3 DNA follows: TGTGCCTGGAGAGATCCGGGACAGCAAGAGACCCAGTACTTC. This gives the protein CAWRDPGQQETQYF.

The chain uses TRBV6-5 and TRBJ1-2; unclear D gene. Trimming pared 10 bases from V and 2 bases from J, leaving 14 bases between. The CDR3 totals 13 residues. Germline V gives CDR1 MNHEY, CDR2 SVGAGI. CDR3 in DNA: TGTGCCACCCCACGATCGCGGAACTATGGCTACACCTTC. Translating gives CATPRSRNYGYTF.

The chain combines TRBV5-1 with TRBJ2-2; weak D call: TRBD1 (6 bases). Trimming removed 1 base from V and 5 bases from J, with 12 bases in between. The CDR3 runs to 15 residues. The germline V gene has CDR1 SGHRS and CDR2 YFSETQ. The DNA for the CDR3 is TGCGCCAGCAGCTTGTCAGGGGCGCGGACCGGGGAGCTGTTTTTT. Its translation is CASSLSGARTGELFF.